This T cell receptor beta chain was recovered during a study of blood T cell repertoires in COVID-19. Study background: From the United States, Italy and Spain came samples of acute and convalescent COVID-19. T cells, B-cell-depleted T cells, or PBMCs supplied cDNA or gDNA.

Original processing methods: Estimated nucleated cell counts came from reference gene primer amplification. The repertoire was sequenced with immunoSEQ multiplex PCR; TCRdb's copy has only in-frame clones and lacks some. The DNA gave D and trimming, while V, J and clone size come from that table. Of about 99,000 clones listed, 85% to 90% were seen once; the top ten hold more than 4.5%. This CDR3 contains 15 residues. Germline V CDR1 and CDR2: MNHEY, SVGEGT. V trimming: 2 bases; J trimming: 2 bases; junction bases outside the gene matches: 1. The sample taken for sequencing was peripheral blood. The TCR sequence derives from a human donor in a cohort sampled during active COVID-19. The V and J genes are TRBV6-2 or TRBV6-3 and TRBJ2-2; 8 bases line up with TRBD2. CDR3 residues: CASSYRGGNTGELFF. The CDR3 bases are TGTGCCAGCAGTTACCGGGGGGGAAACACCGGGGAGCTGTTTTTT.